This T cell receptor beta chain was identified in a study of post-analysis software for immune sequencing data. CDR3 length equals 13 residues. Trimming cost V 9 bases and J 6 bases, with 17 bases left between them. Germline CDR1 MNHNS, CDR2 SASEGT. Study-wide results and caveats: Controls' normalized Chao1 diversity significantly exceeded that of multiple sclerosis patients. Roughly 5 TRBV segments, TRBV5-6, TRBV5-1 and TRBV20-1 among them, were found more frequent in patients than controls.

This clonotype was counted a single time. What it recognizes is unknown. TCR beta cDNA libraries included unique molecular identifiers. TCRdb redid the calling of the PCR reads with MiXCR, one entry per CDR3 protein. The data hold fewer than 550,000 distinct CDR3 sequences, with about a third observed a single time. Sequencing was done on a sample of blood. The chain uses TRBV6-1 and TRBJ1-1, with a tentative D call TRBD1 (6 bases). The TCR was taken from a girl under 18 with multiple sclerosis. Here the CDR3 DNA reads TGTGCCAGTCACCTCCTGAGGGGGTCTGAAGCTTTCTTT. This gives the protein CASHLLRGSEAFF.